Each of the 15 T cell receptor beta chains below was sequenced from the same sample in a study of blood T cell repertoires in COVID-19. Produced via immunoSEQ multiplex PCR; TCRdb's table is partial and in-frame only. Of about 100,000 clones in the sample, more than 65% were seen once. Source material: peripheral blood. Source of these receptors: a man aged 65-85 years with active or convalescent COVID-19.

The rearrangement links TRBV7-2 to TRBJ2-2, with 13 positions matching TRBD2. Trimming took 5 bases from V and 4 from J; bases not matched to a gene: 13. Germline V gene lookup returns CDR1 SGHTA and CDR2 FQGNSA. The CDR3 is made up of 19 amino acids. CDR3 amino acids: CASSPLPGLAGLITGELFF. The CDR3 coding sequence is TGTGCCAGCAGCCCTCTTCCGGGACTAGCGGGATTAATCACCGGGGAGCTGTTTTTT.

V is TRBV5-6 and J is TRBJ1-2; 7 bases agree with TRBD1. Germline loops: CDR1 SGHDT, CDR2 YYEEEE. The V segment lost 2 bases and the J segment 8 bases; nucleotides outside the gene matches: 6. CDR3 length: 13 amino acids. CDR3 DNA sequence: TGTGCCAGCAGCTTCGACAGGGTGGCCGGCTACACCTTC. It encodes CASSFDRVAGYTF. The full variable domain, its missing parts supplied by reference TRBV5-6 and TRBJ1-2, is DAGVTQSPTHLIKTRGQQVTLRCSPKSGHDTVSWYQQALGQGPQFIFQYYEEEERQRGNFPDRFSGHQFPNYSSELNVNALLLGDSALYLCASSFDRVAGYTFGSGTRLTVV.

The sample holds a few counts of this clone. A single base separates this from a much larger clone, so it may be a read error. Distinct nucleotide sequences in the sample also encode this CDR3. This chain joins TRBV24-1 and TRBJ2-5; no clear D gene. The germline V and J ends were trimmed by 1 base and 5 bases, with 4 bases remaining between them. Germline-derived CDR1 and CDR2 are KGHDR and SFDVKD. CDR3 length equals 12 residues. The CDR3 bases are TGTGCCACCAGTGATTTCAGGGAGACCCAGTACTTC. Translating gives CATSDFRETQYF.

V and J are TRBV18 and TRBJ2-3; no clear D gene. Trimming removed 6 bases at V and 4 bases at J, with 5 bases between. This CDR3 comprises 11 residues. Germline V gene sequence: CDR1 KGHSH, CDR2 LQKENI. The CDR3 spells CASSFADTQYF. CDR3 DNA: TGTGCCAGCTCTTTCGCAGATACGCAGTATTTT.

The J gene is TRBJ1-2, the V gene TRBV24-1; D unclear. Trimming shortened V by 2 bases and J by 8 bases, and 8 bases separated the two germline ends. The CDR3 sequence is 12 residues long. Germline assignment: CDR1 KGHDR and CDR2 SFDVKD. In DNA form, the CDR3 reads TGTGCCACCAGTGATTCAAGCGCGGGCTACACCTTC. This gives the protein CATSDSSAGYTF.

The V and J genes are TRBV12-5 and TRBJ2-1, with TRBD2 identical over 14 bases. The CDR3 covers 18 residues. Losses at the gene ends were 2 bases for V and 1 base for J; bases not matched to a gene: 4. Germline loops: CDR1 LGHNT, CDR2 FRNRAP. The CDR3 sequence is CASGLMTSGGDSYNEQFF. The CDR3, as DNA: TGTGCTAGTGGTTTGATGACTAGCGGGGGGGATTCCTACAATGAGCAGTTCTTC.

The chain has TRBV24-1 and TRBJ1-4; 11 bases match TRBD1. This CDR3 is 15 amino acids long. J was trimmed by 8 bases and V by 4 bases; bases with no gene match: 5. Germline V CDR1 and CDR2: KGHDR, SFDVKD. CDR3 residues: CATSDRTGGTEKLFF. Written as DNA, the CDR3 is TGTGCCACCAGTGACCGGACAGGGGGCACGGAAAAACTGTTTTTT.

This chain links TRBV6-5 with TRBJ1-1; 7 bases are shared with TRBD1. The CDR3 has 12 amino acids. Germline loops: CDR1 MNHEY, CDR2 SVGAGI. V lost 6 bases to trimming and J lost 11 bases; unmatched junction nucleotides: 9. The CDR3 here is CASSRPQGLAFF. In nucleotides, the CDR3 is TGTGCCAGCAGCCGGCCACAGGGGCTGGCTTTCTTT.

This chain joins TRBV5-4 and TRBJ2-4, with D tentatively TRBD2 (6 bases). Trimming left V 0 bases short and J 5 bases short, with 12 bases between. This CDR3 contains 15 residues. Germline CDR1 SGHNT, CDR2 YYREEE (reference sequence). Written as DNA, the CDR3 is TGTGCCAGCAGCTTGGGTGGGGGGACCGAAAACATTCAGTACTTC. This codes for CASSLGGGTENIQYF. The full variable domain, completed using reference TRBV5-4 and TRBJ2-4, is ETGVTQSPTHLIKTRGQQVTLRCSSQSGHNTVSWYQQALGQGPQFIFQYYREEENGRGNFPPRFSGLQFPNYSSELNVNALELDDSALYLCASSLGGGTENIQYFGAGTRLSVL.

This sequence joins TRBV3-1 (or the pseudogene TRBV3-2) and TRBJ2-5; 11 nucleotides line up with TRBD2. Germline CDR1 and CDR2: LGHDT and YNNKEL (reference sequence). Germline trimming cut 3 bases from V and 4 bases from J; bases unmatched to any gene: 10. The CDR3 contains 17 residues. CDR3 in DNA: TGTGCCAGCAGCCACGGCGAGGGGCTAGCGGGAGGAGAGACCCAGTACTTC. Translated: CASSHGEGLAGGETQYF.

The chain links TRBV28 to TRBJ1-2; D is perhaps TRBD1 (6 bases). Germline V gene lookup returns CDR1 MDHEN and CDR2 SYDVKM. The CDR3 extends over 12 amino acids. Trimming shortened V by 7 bases and J by 4 bases, and 10 bases separated the two germline ends. CDR3: CASIDRSYGYTF. CDR3 DNA sequence: TGTGCCAGCATTGACAGGAGCTATGGCTACACCTTC.

This rearrangement joins TRBV6-4 to TRBJ2-2; 7 bases are a match to TRBD1. Trimming at V came to 3 bases and at J to 7 bases, leaving 8 bases not matched to a gene. CDR1 and CDR2 from the germline V gene are MRHNA and SNTAGT. This CDR3 comprises 15 residues. The CDR3 sequence is CASSETGAFGGELFF. CDR3 nucleotide sequence: TGTGCCAGCAGTGAAACAGGGGCTTTCGGCGGGGAGCTGTTTTTT.

A few counts support this clone. This chain joins TRBV19 and TRBJ1-2; the D gene is possibly TRBD1 (5 bases). V was cut by 7 bases and J by 3 bases, with 18 bases left in between. CDR1 and CDR2 from the germline V gene are LNHDA and SQIVND (reference sequence). CDR3 size: 15 residues. CDR3 region: CASTPDTLLHYGYTF. In nucleotides, the CDR3 is TGTGCCAGTACCCCGGACACATTGCTACACTATGGCTACACCTTC.

The chain couples TRBV7-2 to TRBJ2-1, with 12 positions matching TRBD1. This CDR3 comprises 16 residues. The germline CDR1 and CDR2 sequences are SGHTA and FQGNSA. Trimming took 0 bases from V and 9 from J; bases not matched to a gene: 6. CDR3 nucleotide sequence: TGTGCCAGCAGCTTAGCGGGGGGGACAGGGGGCGCTGAGCAGTTCTTC. Its protein product is CASSLAGGTGGAEQFF.

This clone was found once. The chain combines TRBV28 with TRBJ2-3; tentatively, D is TRBD1 (6 bases). The CDR3 sequence is 16 residues long. Germline-derived CDR1 and CDR2 are MDHEN and SYDVKM. With 6 bases removed from V and 0 bases from J, the gap between germline ends came to 16 bases. CDR3 sequence reads: CASSRGTSTSTDTQYF. For the CDR3, the DNA is TGTGCCAGCAGCCGAGGGACAAGTACTAGCACAGATACGCAGTATTTT.